These 14 T cell receptor beta chains originate from one sample sequenced in a study of T cells in Graves' hyperthyroidism and ophthalmopathy. Researchers took RNA transcripts and amplified the TCR beta CDR3 regions from them. The HTBI set primed first-round TCR CDR3 RT-PCR. In TCRdb, the multiplex PCR reads were re-called with MiXCR into one record per CDR3 protein. The sample includes 600,000 or so distinct CDR3 sequences, about 14% of them seen just once. The sequencing input was blood. These receptors came from a woman aged 45 to 65 with Graves' ophthalmopathy.

Concerning this clonotype: A read error may explain this, as a much larger clone is one base away. This chain joins TRBV5-1 and TRBJ2-7; 7 bases map to TRBD2. The length of the CDR3 is 14 residues. The V gene's germline CDR1 is SGHRS and CDR2 YFSETQ. CDR3 sequence: CASSLGTTSYGQYF. The DNA for the CDR3 is TGTGCCAGCAGCTTGGGGACTACCAGCTACGGGCAGTACTTC.

This CDR3 is CASSSAVNQPQHF. In DNA, the CDR3 is TGTGCCAGCAGTTCAGCCGTTAATCAGCCCCAGCATTTT. The chain employs TRBV2 and TRBJ1-5; no definite D call. Germline CDR1 is SNHLY and CDR2 is FYNNEI. The CDR3 totals 13 residues. Trimming left V 5 bases short and J 4 bases short, with 9 bases between.

This clonotype was seen only a few times. This rearrangement joins TRBV7-9 to TRBJ1-4; no clear D gene. The V and J ends lost 9 bases and 7 bases respectively, with 21 bases between them. There are 15 residues in the CDR3. Germline CDR1 reads SEHNR; CDR2 reads FQNEAQ (reference sequence). In DNA form, the CDR3 reads TGTGCCAGTACCTATCCCGGGCCCCAAGTTGAAAAACTGTTTTTT. Translating it yields CASTYPGPQVEKLFF.

This clonotype was counted ten times or more. The chain recombines TRBV12-5 with TRBJ2-1, with 14 bases matching TRBD2. Per the germline V gene, CDR1 is LGHNT and CDR2 is FRNRAP. This CDR3 comprises 17 residues. J gave up 8 bases and V 0 bases, and 6 bases lay outside the gene matches. CDR3 DNA sequence: TGTGCTAGTGGTTTGGTACCGGGACTAGCGGGAGCCCATGAGCAGTTCTTC. Amino acid sequence: CASGLVPGLAGAHEQFF.

The chain combines TRBV28 with TRBJ1-4, with 9 bases fitting TRBD1. V dropped 5 bases and J dropped 7; count of bases not matched to a gene: 8. The germline V gene encodes CDR1 MDHEN and CDR2 SYDVKM. The CDR3 has 15 residues. CDR3 amino acids: CASSTEQGAVEKLFF. The CDR3 DNA reads TGTGCCAGCAGTACGGAACAGGGGGCGGTTGAAAAACTGTTTTTT.

This clonotype was seen a few times. The junction shows a germline mismatch at one end, possibly a read error. The CDR3 DNA is TGTGTCATCAGCCCGACTAGCACCTACAATGAGCAGTTCTTC. Translating it yields CVISPTSTYNEQFF. J is TRBJ2-1 and V is TRBV10-3; 7 bases match TRBD2. CDR3 length equals 14 residues. The germline V gene has CDR1 ENHRY and CDR2 SYGVKD.

This clonotype occurred many times. This chain joins TRBV7-2 and TRBJ2-5; no clear D. Trimming shortened V by 3 bases and J by 5 bases, and 7 bases separated the two germline ends. The CDR3 is 12 residues long. CDR1 SGHTA and CDR2 FQGNSA come from the germline V gene. CDR3 nucleotides: TGTGCCAGCAGCTTGATGCTGGAGACCCAGTACTTC. This translates into CASSLMLETQYF.

This clonotype was counted between two and nine times. The chain combines TRBV6-5 with TRBJ2-1, with 9 bases identical to TRBD1. The junction had 12 bases not matched to a gene; V was cut back by 2 bases and J by 4 bases. This CDR3 comprises 18 residues. Germline V gives CDR1 MNHEY, CDR2 SVGAGI. CDR3: CASSYGPPTGGWYNEQFF. The DNA of the CDR3 is TGTGCCAGCAGTTACGGGCCTCCGACAGGGGGGTGGTACAATGAGCAGTTCTTC.

The rearrangement uses TRBV28 and TRBJ1-6; no clear D. The CDR3 spans 13 residues. Germline CDR1 MDHEN, CDR2 SYDVKM. V was cut by 2 bases and J by 9 bases, with 8 bases left in between. The CDR3 region is CASSLLSGSPLHF. The DNA for the CDR3 is TGTGCCAGCAGTTTACTTTCTGGTTCACCCCTCCACTTT.

The chain is built from TRBV18 and TRBJ2-1; TRBD2 aligns across 12 bases. With 4 bases clipped from V and 10 bases from J, the junction kept 5 bases outside the gene matches. This CDR3 is 14 amino acids long. Germline V gene data show CDR1 as KGHSH and CDR2 as LQKENI. CDR3 bases: TGTGCCAGCTCACGACTAGCGGGAGCCTTGGAGCAGTTCTTC. Its translation is CASSRLAGALEQFF.

This clonotype was observed many times. This CDR3 reads CASSYYNRVETQYF. DNA of the CDR3: TGTGCCAGCAGTTACTACAACAGGGTGGAGACCCAGTACTTC. The V call is TRBV6-6, the J call TRBJ2-5, with D possibly TRBD1 on 6 matching bases. This CDR3 is 14 amino acids long. Germline CDR1 reads MNHNY; CDR2 reads SVGAGI (reference sequence). The V end lost 1 base, the J end lost 5 bases, and 11 bases lay between the germline ends.

The table lists this clonotype with many counts. The chain recombines TRBV7-6 with TRBJ2-1; D is possibly TRBD2 (5 bases). Germline CDR1 is SGHVS and CDR2 is FNYEAQ. Trimming shortened V by 7 bases and J by 4 bases, and 17 bases separated the two germline ends. This CDR3 is built from 15 residues. CDR3 in DNA: TGTGCCAGCACCCCGAGAGCGGAGACGTACAATGAGCAGTTCTTC. This sequence encodes CASTPRAETYNEQFF.

This clonotype was counted ten times or more. The chain links TRBV5-1 to TRBJ1-1; D is possibly TRBD1 (5 bases). CDR3 length: 13 amino acids. Trimming cost V 3 bases and J 6 bases, with 12 bases left between them. CDR1 and CDR2 from the germline V gene are SGHRS and YFSETQ. The CDR3 sequence: CASSSTAPAEAFF. The CDR3, as DNA: TGCGCCAGCAGCTCGACAGCGCCAGCTGAAGCTTTCTTT.

There are many counts of this clonotype. This sequence joins TRBV18 and TRBJ2-5, with D perhaps being TRBD1 or TRBD2 (5 bases each). CDR1 and CDR2 from the germline V gene are KGHSH and LQKENI. The CDR3 consists of 13 residues. Deletions cut 4 bases from V and 4 bases from J, with 10 bases between. The CDR3 is CASSQTRGETQYF. In DNA, the CDR3 is TGTGCCAGCTCACAAACGAGGGGAGAGACCCAGTACTTC.